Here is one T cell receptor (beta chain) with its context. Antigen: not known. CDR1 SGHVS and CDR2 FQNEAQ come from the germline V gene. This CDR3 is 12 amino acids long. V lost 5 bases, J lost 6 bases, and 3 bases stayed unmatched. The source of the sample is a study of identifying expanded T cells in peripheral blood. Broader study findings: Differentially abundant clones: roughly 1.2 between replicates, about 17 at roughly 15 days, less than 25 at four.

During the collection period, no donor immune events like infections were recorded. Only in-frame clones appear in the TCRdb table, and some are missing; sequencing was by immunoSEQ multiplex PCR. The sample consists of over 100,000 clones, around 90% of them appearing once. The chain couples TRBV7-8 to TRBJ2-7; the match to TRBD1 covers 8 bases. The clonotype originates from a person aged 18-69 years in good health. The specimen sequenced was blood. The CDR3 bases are TGTGCCAGCAGCCGGACAGGGCCCGAGCAGTACTTC. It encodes CASSRTGPEQYF.